The rows below give T cell receptor beta chains drawn from one sample of a study of blood T cell repertoires in COVID-19. The assay was immunoSEQ multiplex PCR, and TCRdb's table has in-frame clones only and misses some. The repertoire holds about 220,000 clones, with roughly 90% as singletons. The specimen was PBMCs or T cells enriched from blood (not recorded which). The receptor source for this set is a woman aged 25-40 years who had recovered from COVID-19. The CDR3 runs from the conserved cysteine through the conserved F or W. D genes are given only for firm matches. Size tells how often a clone was seen (once, few, many) or the class of an expanded clone, and some rows leave it out.

abundance: NA; v_gene: TRBV4-3; d_gene: NA; j_gene: TRBJ1-2; CDR3nt: TGCGCCAGCAGCCAAGAGATGGGGGGATGGGGCTACACCTTC; CDR3aa: CASSQEMGGWGYTF
abundance: NA; v_gene: TRBV5-4; d_gene: NA; j_gene: TRBJ1-1; CDR3nt: TGTGCCAGCAGCCCCTCAGGTAGGTGGGGCGAAGCTTTCTTT; CDR3aa: CASSPSGRWGEAFF
abundance: NA; v_gene: TRBV7-9; d_gene: TRBD1; j_gene: TRBJ1-1; CDR3nt: TGTGCCAGCAGCTTGACAGGGGTTGCGCCTGAAGCTTTCTTT; CDR3aa: CASSLTGVAPEAFF
abundance: NA; v_gene: TRBV24-1; d_gene: NA; j_gene: TRBJ1-2; CDR3nt: TGTGCCACCAGTGATGATCAGGCCTCAGCTAACTATGGCTACACCTTC; CDR3aa: CATSDDQASANYGYTF
abundance: once; v_gene: TRBV7-9; d_gene: TRBD2; j_gene: TRBJ2-1; CDR3nt: TGTGCCAGCAGCTTAGTTACTAGCGGGGGCGATGAGCAGTTCTTC; CDR3aa: CASSLVTSGGDEQFF
abundance: few; v_gene: TRBV3-1/TRBV3-2; d_gene: NA; j_gene: TRBJ1-3; CDR3nt: TGTGCCAGCAGTCACGATAGCTCTGGAAACACCATATATTTT; CDR3aa: CASSHDSSGNTIYF
abundance: NA; v_gene: TRBV25-1; d_gene: NA; j_gene: TRBJ2-7; CDR3nt: TGTGCCAGCAGCCTGACAGGACACGAGCAGTACTTC; CDR3aa: CASSLTGHEQYF
abundance: NA; v_gene: TRBV5-1; d_gene: TRBD1; j_gene: TRBJ2-7; CDR3nt: TGCGCCAGCAGCCCTGCCCCCGACAGGGGTCGTTACGAGCAGTACTTC; CDR3aa: CASSPAPDRGRYEQYF
abundance: NA; v_gene: TRBV3-1/TRBV3-2; d_gene: NA; j_gene: TRBJ1-3; CDR3nt: TGTGCCAGCAGCCAAGGGCGGAGGGAGAGTTCTGGAAACACCATATATTTT; CDR3aa: CASSQGRRESSGNTIYF
abundance: NA; v_gene: TRBV19; d_gene: NA; j_gene: TRBJ2-7; CDR3nt: TGTGCCAGTAGTCTGACTAGTAGCTCCTACGAGCAGTACTTC; CDR3aa: CASSLTSSSYEQYF
abundance: NA; v_gene: TRBV7-3; d_gene: NA; j_gene: TRBJ2-3; CDR3nt: TGTGCCAGCAGCTCAGCGGCCGGGTATACGCAGTATTTT; CDR3aa: CASSSAAGYTQYF
abundance: once; v_gene: TRBV4-3; d_gene: NA; j_gene: TRBJ1-2; CDR3nt: TGCGCCAGCAGCCAAACTGAGGGCTATGGCTACACCTTC; CDR3aa: CASSQTEGYGYTF
abundance: NA; v_gene: TRBV7-9; d_gene: NA; j_gene: TRBJ1-3; CDR3nt: TGTGCCAGCAGCTTCCTATATAGTAACACCATATATTTT; CDR3aa: CASSFLYSNTIYF
abundance: NA; v_gene: TRBV6-2/TRBV6-3; d_gene: NA; j_gene: TRBJ1-2; CDR3nt: TGTGCCAGCAGTTATCTGGGCGATGGCTACACCTTC; CDR3aa: CASSYLGDGYTF
abundance: NA; v_gene: TRBV4-3; d_gene: TRBD1; j_gene: TRBJ2-2; CDR3nt: TGCGCCAGCAGCCAAGATCGAGGGGGCGACGGGGAGCTGTTTTTT; CDR3aa: CASSQDRGGDGELFF
abundance: NA; v_gene: TRBV14; d_gene: NA; j_gene: TRBJ2-1; CDR3nt: TGTGCCAGCAGCCCGTCTCACAATGAGCAGTTCTTC; CDR3aa: CASSPSHNEQFF
abundance: once; v_gene: TRBV25-1; d_gene: TRBD2; j_gene: TRBJ2-5; CDR3nt: TGTGCCAGCAGTCCTCTAGCGGGGGTAGAGACCCAGTACTTC; CDR3aa: CASSPLAGVETQYF
abundance: NA; v_gene: TRBV6-2/TRBV6-3; d_gene: NA; j_gene: TRBJ2-7; CDR3nt: TGTGCCAGCAGTTACTCGAGAAGCTACGAGCAGTACTTC; CDR3aa: CASSYSRSYEQYF
abundance: NA; v_gene: TRBV14; d_gene: NA; j_gene: TRBJ1-2; CDR3nt: TGTGCCAGCAGCCAAGAGACGGGTGTAGGCTACACCTTC; CDR3aa: CASSQETGVGYTF
abundance: once; v_gene: TRBV27; d_gene: NA; j_gene: TRBJ1-4; CDR3nt: TGTGCCAGCAGTTTCTCGGCGGGTAATGAAAAACTGTTTTTT; CDR3aa: CASSFSAGNEKLFF
abundance: NA; v_gene: TRBV9; d_gene: NA; j_gene: TRBJ1-6; CDR3nt: TGTGCCAGCAGCCCGCAGGGGACATTGGTATGGAATTCACCCCTCCACTTT; CDR3aa: CASSPQGTLVWNSPLHF
abundance: NA; v_gene: TRBV19; d_gene: TRBD1; j_gene: TRBJ2-7; CDR3nt: TGTGCCAGTAGGGCCGGGACAGGGCTCTACGAGCAGTACTTC; CDR3aa: CASRAGTGLYEQYF
abundance: NA; v_gene: TRBV4-1; d_gene: NA; j_gene: TRBJ1-1; CDR3nt: TGCGCCAGCAGCCAGAGGGGGGGCGCGGGCACTGAAGCTTTCTTT; CDR3aa: CASSQRGGAGTEAFF
abundance: few; v_gene: TRBV6-4; d_gene: NA; j_gene: TRBJ1-1; CDR3nt: TGTGCCAGCAGCCGAGGGGGTGCGGGCACTGAAGCTTTCTTT; CDR3aa: CASSRGGAGTEAFF
abundance: NA; v_gene: TRBV4-1; d_gene: NA; j_gene: TRBJ1-1; CDR3nt: TGCGCCAGCAGCCTAAGGGGCCAGGACATGAACACTGAAGCTTTCTTT; CDR3aa: CASSLRGQDMNTEAFF
abundance: NA; v_gene: TRBV18; d_gene: NA; j_gene: TRBJ1-3; CDR3nt: TGTGCCAGCTCAATGCGAGACATGGATGGAAACACCATATATTTT; CDR3aa: CASSMRDMDGNTIYF